Ten or more counts support the clone carrying this T cell receptor (beta chain). Its target is unknown. Quantitative 5'-RACE with molecular barcodes was used to make the TCR beta libraries. From the 5' RACE reads, TCRdb called clonotypes with MiXCR, one entry per CDR3 protein. The table lists 200,000 to 250,000 distinct CDR3 sequences, roughly 8.2% of them singletons. In germline, CDR1 is SEHNR, CDR2 FQNEAQ (reference sequence). V shed 8 bases and J 5 bases; nucleotides not matched to a gene: 9. The CDR3 length is 14 residues. This sample is drawn from a study of CD8 T cells in ankylosing spondylitis. The study, taken as a whole, reports: Peripheral blood held disease-linked clones only at relatively low frequency, and these were CD8+. Clones tied to disease were said to be significantly enriched in matched ankylosing spondylitis synovial fluid. Characteristic of ankylosing spondylitis blood, it appeared, was a TCR beta motif comprising about eight highly homologous variants.

The specimen was blood, either unsorted or a sorted T cell fraction (not recorded which). The J gene is TRBJ2-5, the V gene TRBV7-9; 9 nucleotides match TRBD1. This TCR was sampled from a female donor with ankylosing spondylitis or in good health (not recorded which). The chain's CDR3 is CASRNRGPEETQYF. DNA for the CDR3: TGTGCCAGCCGGAACAGGGGGCCGGAGGAGACCCAGTACTTC.